This T cell receptor (beta chain) was identified during a study of cytomegalovirus exposure and HLA in healthy donors. Germline V gene sequence: CDR1 LNHNV, CDR2 YYDKDF (reference sequence). The V end lost 0 bases, the J end lost 7 bases, and 25 bases lay between the germline ends. This CDR3 has 18 residues. The PCR used 60 Vbeta and 13 Jbeta primers. TCRdb's table, derived via immunoSEQ multiplex PCR, lists solely in-frame clones and lacks some. The sample lists more than 150,000 clones, about 75% seen once, with about 7.6% in the top ten. This chain links TRBV15 with TRBJ2-7; tentatively, D is TRBD2 (6 bases). The sequenced sample consisted of PBMCs. The clonotype comes from a woman aged 40 to 49 in good health and CMV-seropositive. The CDR3 is CATSRDLGFVRDSSEQYF. The CDR3 coding sequence is TGTGCCACCAGCAGAGATCTTGGGTTCGTACGGGACTCCTCGGAGCAGTACTTC.